This T cell receptor beta chain was recovered during a study of CD8+ T cells in alopecia areata (dated by TCRdb to 2016 to 2019). As for the study more broadly: Treated patients were enrolled in an open-label pilot trial of oral tofacitinib, 5 to 10 mg twice daily, for moderate-to-severe alopecia areata. Patients received tofacitinib for 6 to 18 months and were then followed off drug for 6 months to check for delayed response and recurrence. To study T cell clonal expansion in alopecia areata, the researchers applied high-throughput TCRbeta sequencing to both the C3H/HeJ mouse model and human patients. On the human side, TCRbeta sequencing was run on scalp tissue and on sorted CD4+ and CD8+ peripheral blood T cells from healthy controls and from alopecia areata patients with either patchy or totalis/universalis disease. Biopsies were taken from tofacitinib-treated patients at baseline and again at 4 and 24 weeks into treatment, and several of those patients also had a later scalp biopsy. Clonality in the scalp was compared among normal scalp (n=4), patchy alopecia areata scalp (n=8), and alopecia totalis/universalis scalp (n=8). RNA was obtained with the PAXgene miRNA kit for fixed scalp, the miRNeasy kit for PBMCs, and the RNeasy kit for mouse skin. immunoSEQ multiplex PCR using 35 Vbeta forward primers and 13 Jbeta reverse primers was used to amplify TCRbeta CDR3 regions.

Library preparation used the immunoSEQ multiplex PCR assay. For TCR sequencing, RNA was extracted from every sample and reverse transcribed into cDNA to serve as template. First-strand cDNA was synthesized using SuperScript III with a 2:1 mix of oligo-dT and random hexamers. A synthetic immune receptor repertoire was used to gauge amplification bias, and whatever bias remained was removed computationally. The study's processing was this. Raw reads were preprocessed for error removal, and CDR3 was defined according to IMGT conventions as running from the conserved cysteine to phenylalanine. To get clonality, Shannon entropy was normalized by log2 of the number of productive unique TCRs and the result was subtracted from 1. Whether scalp clones were CD4 or CD8 was inferred by matching scalp TCRbeta sequences against CD4 and CD8 repertoires sorted from blood. Here the immuneACCESS table is served through TCRdb, limited to in-frame sequences with V and J called. Missing clones are a known gap in these copies; in checked studies unresolved V genes cover under half, and the rest lacks a known reason. V and J calls and clone size are as listed in that table; D and trimming were resolved from the DNA. The sample table records 150,000 or so clones; about 90% of these occur just once. The top ten clones comprise roughly 16% of the sample.

Sequences SGDLS (CDR1) and YYNGEE (CDR2) are obtained from the germline V gene. Unmatched junction bases come to 9, with V trimmed by 4 bases and J by 5 bases. The CDR3 starts with the cysteine, ends with the phenylalanine, and has 15 residues. The CDR3 DNA has 45 bases and is translated from base 1. Here is what the overall study found, with its caveats: TCR sequences shared between patients were less clear than in mice, possibly partly because of HLA diversity in the patient population. Compared with normal scalp, lesional scalp, particularly in alopecia totalis/universalis, had higher clonality and more expanded CD8+ clones, which suggests antigenic drive. Resident alphabeta T cells in normal human skin are also sequenced, complicating scalp TCR repertoire analysis, unlike mouse skin dominated by gammadelta T cells.

What this sample's time point label stands for: baseline before oral tofacitinib. Peripheral blood and lesional scalp punch biopsies were obtained from patients with alopecia areata. PBMCs were separated by density centrifugation and stained for CD3, CD4 and CD8, after which CD4+ and CD8+ T cells were sorted on a FACSAria. As to this clone: What antigen it recognizes has not been identified. The input lacks base qualities; no much larger clone sits a single base away.

This receptor was taken from a human donor with alopecia areata. The specimen was CD8+ T cells sorted from blood, collected at week 0. The chain links TRBV9 with TRBJ2-5, with 9 middle bases fitting TRBD2. CDR3 protein: CASSSAGGPRETQYF. The nucleotide sequence reads TGTGCCAGCAGCTCCGCGGGGGGGCCTAGGGAGACCCAGTACTTC.